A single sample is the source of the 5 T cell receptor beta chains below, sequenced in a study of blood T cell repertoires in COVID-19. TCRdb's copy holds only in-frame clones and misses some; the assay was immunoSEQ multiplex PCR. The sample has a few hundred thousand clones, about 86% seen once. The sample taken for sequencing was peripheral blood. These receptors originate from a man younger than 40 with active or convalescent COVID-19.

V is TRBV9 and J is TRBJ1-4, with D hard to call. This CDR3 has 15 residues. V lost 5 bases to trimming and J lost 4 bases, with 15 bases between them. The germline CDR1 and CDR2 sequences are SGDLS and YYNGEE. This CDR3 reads CASSYRGVGNEKLFF. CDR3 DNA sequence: TGTGCCAGCAGTTACCGGGGTGTCGGTAATGAAAAACTGTTTTTT.

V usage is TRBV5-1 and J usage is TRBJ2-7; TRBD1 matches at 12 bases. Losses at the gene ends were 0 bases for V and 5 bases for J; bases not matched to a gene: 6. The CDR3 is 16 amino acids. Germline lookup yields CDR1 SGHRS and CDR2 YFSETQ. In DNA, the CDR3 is TGCGCCAGCAGCTTGGGCCCCGGGACAGGGGGCCACGAGCAGTACTTC. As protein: CASSLGPGTGGHEQYF. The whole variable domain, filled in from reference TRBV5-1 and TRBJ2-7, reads KAGVTQTPRYLIKTRGQQVTLSCSPISGHRSVSWYQQTPGQGLQFLFEYFSETQRNKGNFPGRFSGRQFSNSRSEMNVSTLELGDSALYLCASSLGPGTGGHEQYFGPGTRLTVT.

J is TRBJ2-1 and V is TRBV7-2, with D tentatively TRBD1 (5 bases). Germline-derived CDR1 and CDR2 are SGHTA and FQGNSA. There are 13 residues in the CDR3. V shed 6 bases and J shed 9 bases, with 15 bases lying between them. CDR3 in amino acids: CASRDTSATEQFF. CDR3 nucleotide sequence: TGTGCCAGCAGGGACACGAGCGCTACTGAGCAGTTCTTC.

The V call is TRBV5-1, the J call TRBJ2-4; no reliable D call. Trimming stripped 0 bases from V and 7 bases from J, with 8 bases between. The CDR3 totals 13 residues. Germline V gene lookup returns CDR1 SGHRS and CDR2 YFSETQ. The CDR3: CASSLGQNNIQYF. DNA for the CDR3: TGCGCCAGCAGCTTGGGGCAGAATAACATTCAGTACTTC.

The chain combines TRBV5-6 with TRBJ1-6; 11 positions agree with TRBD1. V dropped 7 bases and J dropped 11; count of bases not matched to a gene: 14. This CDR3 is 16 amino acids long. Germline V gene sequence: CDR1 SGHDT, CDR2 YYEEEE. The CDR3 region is CASPDPPGQGGPPLHF. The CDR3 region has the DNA TGTGCCAGCCCCGATCCCCCGGGACAGGGGGGCCCACCCCTCCACTTT. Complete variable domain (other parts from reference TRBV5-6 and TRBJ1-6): DAGVTQSPTHLIKTRGQQVTLRCSPKSGHDTVSWYQQALGQGPQFIFQYYEEEERQRGNFPDRFSGHQFPNYSSELNVNALLLGDSALYLCASPDPPGQGGPPLHFGNGTRLTVT.